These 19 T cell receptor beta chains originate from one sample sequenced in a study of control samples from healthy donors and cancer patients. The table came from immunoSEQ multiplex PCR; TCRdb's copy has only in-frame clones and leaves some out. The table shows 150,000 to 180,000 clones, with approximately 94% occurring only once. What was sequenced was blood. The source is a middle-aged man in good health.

This CDR3 is CASSLGRGQGYDGYTF. The CDR3 DNA reads TGTGCCAGCAGTTTGGGGCGGGGGCAGGGGTACGATGGCTACACCTTC. V is TRBV27 and J is TRBJ1-2; D might be TRBD1 (6 bases). The V end lost 3 bases, the J end lost 6 bases, and 20 bases lay between the germline ends. The CDR3 totals 16 residues. The V gene's germline CDR1 is MNHEY and CDR2 SMNVEV (reference sequence).

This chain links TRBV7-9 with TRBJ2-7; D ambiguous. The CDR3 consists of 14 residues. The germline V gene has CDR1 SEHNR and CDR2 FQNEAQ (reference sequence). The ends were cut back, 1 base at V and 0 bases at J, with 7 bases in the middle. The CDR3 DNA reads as TGTGCCAGCAGCTTAGGCGCCAGCTCCTACGAGCAGTACTTC. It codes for CASSLGASSYEQYF. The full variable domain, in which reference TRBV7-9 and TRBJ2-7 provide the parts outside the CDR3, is DTGVSQNPRHKITKRGQNVTFRCDPISEHNRLYWYRQTLGQGPEFLTYFQNEAQLEKSRLLSDRFSAERPKGSFSTLEIQRTEQGDSAMYLCASSLGASSYEQYFGPGTRLTVT.

The CDR3 region is CASSLTVNQPQHF. The CDR3, as DNA: TGTGCCAGCAGCCTGACAGTTAATCAGCCCCAGCATTTT. The gene calls are TRBV27 and TRBJ1-5, with a possible D match to TRBD1 (5 bases). Germline V gene sequence: CDR1 MNHEY, CDR2 SMNVEV (reference sequence). V was clipped by 6 bases and J by 4 bases, with 10 bases between them. The CDR3 has 13 residues.

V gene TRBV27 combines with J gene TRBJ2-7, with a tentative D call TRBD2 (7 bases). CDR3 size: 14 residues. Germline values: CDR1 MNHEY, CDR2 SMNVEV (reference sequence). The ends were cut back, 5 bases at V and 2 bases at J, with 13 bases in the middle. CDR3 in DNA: TGTGCCAGCAGTCTTCGCGGGGGCACCTACGAGCAGTACTTC. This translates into CASSLRGGTYEQYF.

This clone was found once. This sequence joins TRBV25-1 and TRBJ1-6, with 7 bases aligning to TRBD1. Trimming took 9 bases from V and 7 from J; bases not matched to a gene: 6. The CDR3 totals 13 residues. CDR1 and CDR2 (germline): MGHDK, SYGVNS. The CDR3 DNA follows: TGTGCCAGTAGGGACAGAGAAAATTCACCCCTCCACTTT. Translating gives CASRDRENSPLHF.

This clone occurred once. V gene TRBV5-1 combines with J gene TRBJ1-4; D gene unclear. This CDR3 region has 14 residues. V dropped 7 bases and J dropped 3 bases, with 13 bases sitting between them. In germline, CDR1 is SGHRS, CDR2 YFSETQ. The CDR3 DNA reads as TGCGCCAGCGGACCCGGGCCCTCTAATGAAAAACTGTTTTTT. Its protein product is CASGPGPSNEKLFF.

CDR3 in amino acids: CASSGGSTDTQYF. CDR3 nucleotide sequence: TGTGCCAGCAGTGGGGGGAGCACAGATACGCAGTATTTT. This chain connects TRBV6-2 or TRBV6-3 to TRBJ2-3; D may be TRBD2 (6 bases). The V and J ends lost 5 bases and 0 bases respectively, with 6 bases between them. The CDR3 length is 13 residues. Germline V CDR1 and CDR2: MNHEY, SVGEGT.

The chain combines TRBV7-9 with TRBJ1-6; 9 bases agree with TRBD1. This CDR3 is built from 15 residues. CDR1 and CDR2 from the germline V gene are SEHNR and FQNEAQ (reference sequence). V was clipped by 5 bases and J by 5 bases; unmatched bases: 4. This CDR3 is CASSLRQGDNSPLHF. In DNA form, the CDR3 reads TGTGCCAGCAGCCTGCGACAGGGGGATAATTCACCCCTCCACTTT. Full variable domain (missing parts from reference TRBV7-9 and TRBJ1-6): DTGVSQNPRHKITKRGQNVTFRCDPISEHNRLYWYRQTLGQGPEFLTYFQNEAQLEKSRLLSDRFSAERPKGSFSTLEIQRTEQGDSAMYLCASSLRQGDNSPLHFGNGTRLTVT.

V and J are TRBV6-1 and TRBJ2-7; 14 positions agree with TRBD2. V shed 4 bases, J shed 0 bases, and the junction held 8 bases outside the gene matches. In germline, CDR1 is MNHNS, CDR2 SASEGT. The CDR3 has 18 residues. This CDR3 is CASSGGLAGDVNSYEQYF. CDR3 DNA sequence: TGTGCCAGCAGTGGGGGACTAGCGGGGGACGTCAACTCCTACGAGCAGTACTTC.

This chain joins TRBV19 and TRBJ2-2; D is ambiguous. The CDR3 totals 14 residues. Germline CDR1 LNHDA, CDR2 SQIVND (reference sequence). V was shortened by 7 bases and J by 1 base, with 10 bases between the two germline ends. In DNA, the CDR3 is TGTGCCAGTAAGATAGGTCGGAACACCGGGGAGCTGTTTTTT. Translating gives CASKIGRNTGELFF.

The CDR3 loop reads CASSLRLDDLAKNIQYF. CDR3 nucleotides: TGTGCCAGCAGCTTACGGTTAGATGATCTAGCCAAAAACATTCAGTACTTC. This sequence joins TRBV7-3 and TRBJ2-4, with D unclear. Trimming left V 2 bases short and J 0 bases short, with 14 bases between. This CDR3 comprises 17 residues. The germline gives CDR1 SGHTA, CDR2 FQGTGA.

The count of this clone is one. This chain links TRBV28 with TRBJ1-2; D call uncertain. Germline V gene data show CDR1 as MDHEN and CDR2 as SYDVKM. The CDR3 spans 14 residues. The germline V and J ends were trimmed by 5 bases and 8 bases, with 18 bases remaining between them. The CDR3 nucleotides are TGTGCCAGCAGTAGCGCCGACGCCCACTGGGGCTACACCTTC. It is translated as CASSSADAHWGYTF.

CDR3 residues: CASSGGQNSPLHF. CDR3 coding DNA: TGTGCCAGCAGCGGGGGGCAAAATTCACCCCTCCACTTT. V gene TRBV6-5 combines with J gene TRBJ1-6; D is perhaps TRBD1 (6 bases). Looked up from germline, CDR1 is MNHEY and CDR2 is SVGAGI. The CDR3 is made up of 13 amino acids. Trimming took 6 bases from V and 7 from J, leaving 10 bases between them.

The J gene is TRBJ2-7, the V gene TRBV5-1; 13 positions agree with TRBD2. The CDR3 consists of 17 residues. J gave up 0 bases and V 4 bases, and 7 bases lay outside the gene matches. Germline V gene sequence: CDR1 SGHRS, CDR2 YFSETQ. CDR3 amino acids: CASSRTSGGASSYEQYF. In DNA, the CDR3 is TGCGCCAGCAGCCGTACTAGCGGGGGGGCAAGCTCCTACGAGCAGTACTTC.

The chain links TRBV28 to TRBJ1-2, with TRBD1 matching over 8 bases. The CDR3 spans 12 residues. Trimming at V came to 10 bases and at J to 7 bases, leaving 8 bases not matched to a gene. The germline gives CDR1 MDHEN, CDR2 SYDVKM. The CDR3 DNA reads TGTGCCACCTGGGACAGGCAGGGTGGCTACACCTTC. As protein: CATWDRQGGYTF.

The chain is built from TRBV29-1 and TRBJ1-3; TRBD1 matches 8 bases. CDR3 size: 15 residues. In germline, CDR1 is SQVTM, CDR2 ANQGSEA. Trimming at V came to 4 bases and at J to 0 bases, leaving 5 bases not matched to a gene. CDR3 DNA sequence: TGCAGCGTTGGGACCGGGACAGGCTCTGGAAACACCATATATTTT. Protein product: CSVGTGTGSGNTIYF.

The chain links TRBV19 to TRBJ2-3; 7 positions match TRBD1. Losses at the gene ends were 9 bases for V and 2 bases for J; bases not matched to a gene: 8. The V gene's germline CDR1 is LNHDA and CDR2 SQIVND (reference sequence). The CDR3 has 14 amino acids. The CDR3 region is CASSRDSSTDTQYF. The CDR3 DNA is TGTGCCAGCAGCCGGGACAGTTCCACAGATACGCAGTATTTT.

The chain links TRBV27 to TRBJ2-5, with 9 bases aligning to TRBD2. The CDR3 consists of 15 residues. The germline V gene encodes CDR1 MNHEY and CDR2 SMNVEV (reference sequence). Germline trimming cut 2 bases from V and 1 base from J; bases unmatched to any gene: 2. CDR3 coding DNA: TGTGCCAGCAGTTTAGCGGGGGGGCCCCAAGAGACCCAGTACTTC. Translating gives CASSLAGGPQETQYF.

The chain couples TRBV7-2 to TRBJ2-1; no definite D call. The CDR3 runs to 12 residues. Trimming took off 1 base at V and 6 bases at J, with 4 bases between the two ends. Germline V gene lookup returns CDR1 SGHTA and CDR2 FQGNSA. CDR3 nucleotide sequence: TGTGCCAGCAGCTTAGTTCGCAATGAGCAGTTCTTC. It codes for CASSLVRNEQFF.